A selection of T cell receptor beta chains follows, all from one sample in a study of breast tumors, draining lymph nodes, adjacent tissues. TCRdb itself ran the multiplex PCR reads through MiXCR, one entry per CDR3 protein. This sample has roughly 70,000 distinct CDR3 sequences, with around 43% found just once. The material sequenced was breast tumor tissue. The receptor set was obtained from a female donor with breast cancer. Some clones in this sample may be carry-over from other donors' samples. CDR3s include the opening cysteine and the closing phenylalanine or tryptophan. A D gene is named only where the DNA matches it firmly. Part of the rows lack a size; the others show once, few, many or a class for expanded clones.

CDR3 DNA,CDR3 protein,D gene,J gene,V gene,clone size
TGCAGCGCCCGGGAGGGAGGGAATGAGCAGTATTTT,CSAREGGNEQYF,TRBD2,TRBJ2-3,TRBV29-1,-
TGCAGTGCCGCCGGGCTCGACAATGAGCAGTTCTTC,CSAAGLDNEQFF,-,TRBJ2-1,TRBV20-1,many
TGTGCCAGCAGTTACGGGACGGTCTATGGCTACACCTTC,CASSYGTVYGYTF,-,TRBJ1-2,TRBV7-2,many
TGTGCCAGCAGTCCCGGGACAGGGGCTAATGAAAAACTGTTTTTT,CASSPGTGANEKLFF,TRBD1,TRBJ1-4,TRBV7-6,medium-sized
TGCAGTGCTAGAGTCGGGACACCCTCCTACGAGCAGTACTTC,CSARVGTPSYEQYF,-,TRBJ2-7,TRBV20-1,many
TGTGCCACCAGTGATTTTCTTCTAGCGGGGGATAAGCAGTTCTTC,CATSDFLLAGDKQFF,TRBD2,TRBJ2-1,TRBV24-1,large
TGTGCCACCAGCAGAGATCGGGGTAGGGGTGGCTACACCTTC,CATSRDRGRGGYTF,-,TRBJ1-2,TRBV15,large
TGTGCCAGTAGTACCGGACAGGGACCCTACAATGAGCAGTTCTTC,CASSTGQGPYNEQFF,TRBD1,TRBJ2-1,TRBV19,many
TGTGCCAGCAGTGAAGAGGAACGGGCTCTATCCTACGAGCAGTACTTC,CASSEEERALSYEQYF,-,TRBJ2-7,TRBV2,many
TGCAGTGCCAGACGGAGGGACGGAAAAACCATTCAGTACTTC,CSARRRDGKTIQYF,-,TRBJ2-4,TRBV20-1,few
TGCGCCAGCAGCCCCCGGGTCCTTATGGATTCACCCCTCCACTTT,CASSPRVLMDSPLHF,-,TRBJ1-6,TRBV4-3,-
TGTGCCAGCAGCTTGGAGACAAGCACAGATACGCAGTATTTT,CASSLETSTDTQYF,-,TRBJ2-3,TRBV5-6,many
TGCAGTGCTAGAGATCCTGAGGCCGGGGGGCTCTACGAGCAGTACTTC,CSARDPEAGGLYEQYF,-,TRBJ2-7,TRBV20-1,-
TGTGCCAGTCGCTCGCGGGGGAGCTATAATTCACCCCTCCACTTT,CASRSRGSYNSPLHF,-,TRBJ1-6,TRBV27,many
TGCAGTGCTAGAACGAACGAGCAGTACTTC,CSARTNEQYF,-,TRBJ2-7,TRBV20-1,-
TGCAGCGGGAGGGCCGGGGAGACCCAGTACTTC,CSGRAGETQYF,-,TRBJ2-5,TRBV29-1,-
TGTGCCAGCAGCGACGACATCTACGAGCAGTACTTC,CASSDDIYEQYF,-,TRBJ2-7,TRBV7-6,-
TGCAGTGCTAGCTTGTCGGACAGGGCGACCTACGAGCAGTACTTC,CSASLSDRATYEQYF,TRBD1,TRBJ2-7,TRBV20-1,many
TGTGCCAGCAGCTCCCTCCTGACAGGGGGCAATGGCTACACCTTC,CASSSLLTGGNGYTF,TRBD1,TRBJ1-2,TRBV7-2,many
TGTGCCAGCAGCGTTTTCCAGGGGGCCAACGTCCTGACTTTC,CASSVFQGANVLTF,-,TRBJ2-6,TRBV11-2,once
TGTGCCAGCAGGTCCGGGACTAGCGGGAGGTACGAGCAGTACTTC,CASRSGTSGRYEQYF,TRBD2,TRBJ2-7,TRBV6-6,-
TGTGCCAGTAGTATAGGAACCTTCCAGAACTATGGCTACACCTTC,CASSIGTFQNYGYTF,-,TRBJ1-2,TRBV19,many
TGCAGCGTTGAAGTAGCGGGAGGGCCTCTTTACGAGCAGTACTTC,CSVEVAGGPLYEQYF,TRBD2,TRBJ2-7,TRBV29-1,-